Below, 8 T cell receptor beta chains from the same sample are listed, as sequenced in a study of identifying expanded T cells in peripheral blood. The repertoire was sequenced with immunoSEQ multiplex PCR; TCRdb's copy has only in-frame clones and lacks some. The top ten hold over 3% of the sample, which has around 120,000 clones, approximately 88% seen once. The sequencing input was blood. These receptors were obtained from a person aged 18 to 70 in good health.

About this clone: The sample has other DNA sequences that encode this CDR3 too. The CDR3 loop reads CASSLLGNTEAFF. As DNA, the CDR3 is TGTGCCAGCAGCTTGTTAGGGAACACTGAAGCTTTCTTT. The chain couples TRBV5-6 to TRBJ1-1, with D unclear. Germline assignment: CDR1 SGHDT and CDR2 YYEEEE. Trimming removed 1 base from V and 1 base from J, with 5 bases in between. This CDR3 is built from 13 residues. Filled out from reference TRBV5-6 and TRBJ1-1, the complete variable domain reads DAGVTQSPTHLIKTRGQQVTLRCSPKSGHDTVSWYQQALGQGPQFIFQYYEEEERQRGNFPDRFSGHQFPNYSSELNVNALLLGDSALYLCASSLLGNTEAFFGQGTRLTVV.

The rearrangement links TRBV21-1 to TRBJ2-7. TRBV21-1 is a recognized pseudogene. CDR3 size: 18 residues. CDR3 in amino acids: CASKPKVRGAETGYEQYF. The CDR3 DNA follows: TGTGCCAGCAAGCCAAAGGTGAGGGGCGCGGAGACGGGCTACGAGCAGTACTTC.

The V and J genes are TRBV18 and TRBJ1-1; a possible D gene is TRBD1 (5 bases). This CDR3 has 15 amino acids. Germline assignment: CDR1 KGHSH and CDR2 LQKENI. V lost 4 bases, J lost 4 bases, and 16 bases lay in between. CDR3 in amino acids: CASSLAGFGGTEAFF. The CDR3 DNA is TGTGCCAGCTCACTAGCAGGGTTTGGAGGCACTGAAGCTTTCTTT. The variable domain in full, with the rest retrieved from reference TRBV18 and TRBJ1-1, is NAGVMQNPRHLVRRRGQEARLRCSPMKGHSHVYWYRQLPEEGLKFMVYLQKENIIDESGMPKERFSAEFPKEGPSILRIQQVVRGDSAAYFCASSLAGFGGTEAFFGQGTRLTVV.

V gene TRBV4-3 combines with J gene TRBJ2-3; D call uncertain. Trimming shortened V by 3 bases and J by 5 bases, and 12 bases separated the two germline ends. Per the germline V gene, CDR1 is LGHNA and CDR2 is YSLEER. The CDR3 has 14 amino acids. The CDR3 DNA sequence: TGCGCCAGCAGCCAGGCGGTGGGATTAGATACGCAGTATTTT. It yields the protein CASSQAVGLDTQYF.

The chain recombines TRBV5-1 with TRBJ1-4; possible D gene TRBD1, 5 bases. Trimming pared 3 bases from V and 0 bases from J, leaving 6 bases between. The CDR3 runs 14 residues. Germline V CDR1 and CDR2: SGHRS, YFSETQ. The DNA for the CDR3 is TGCGCCAGCAGCTCGACAGCAACTAATGAAAAACTGTTTTTT. Its translation: CASSSTATNEKLFF.

This chain connects TRBV6-6 to TRBJ2-7; 7 bases fit TRBD2. The V segment lost 8 bases and the J segment 1 base; nucleotides outside the gene matches: 11. Germline CDR1 reads MNHNY; CDR2 reads SVGAGI (reference sequence). There are 15 residues in the CDR3. Here the CDR3 DNA reads TGTGCCAGCGTAGCAAGTAGCGGGCGATCCTACGAGCAGTACTTC. Protein sequence: CASVASSGRSYEQYF.

The chain is built from TRBV18 and TRBJ1-1; TRBD1 might be the D (6 bases). The CDR3 contains 15 residues. Per the germline V gene, CDR1 is KGHSH and CDR2 is LQKENI. Trimming cost V 0 bases and J 2 bases, with 10 bases left between them. CDR3 in DNA: TGTGCCAGCTCACCACCGGGACATTTTAACACTGAAGCTTTCTTT. Translation: CASSPPGHFNTEAFF.

V is TRBV7-8 and J is TRBJ1-3, with D possibly TRBD1 on 5 matching bases. CDR1 is SGHVS and CDR2 is FQNEAQ in the germline V gene. There are 16 residues in the CDR3. The V end lost 4 bases, the J end lost 2 bases, and 15 bases lay between the germline ends. The CDR3 region is CASSYARTIAGNTIYF. Here the CDR3 DNA reads TGTGCCAGCAGCTACGCCAGGACAATAGCTGGAAACACCATATATTTT.